The subject of this entry is one TCR beta chain. The V end lost 1 base, the J end lost 3 bases, and 6 bases lay between the germline ends. The CDR3 totals 13 residues. Germline assignment: CDR1 SGHTA and CDR2 FQGTGA. The source of the sample is a study of blood T cell repertoires in COVID-19. Two negative PCRs, clearance, or symptom resolution characterized the recovered Cohort 3 donors. Measured with immunoSEQ multiplex PCR; TCRdb has only the in-frame clones, and not every one. The sample records hundreds of thousands of clones, 86% being singletons. Sequenced: PBMCs or T cells enriched from blood (not recorded which). The sequence was obtained from a woman in her forties or fifties who had recovered from COVID-19. This chain links TRBV7-3 with TRBJ2-5; D remains ambiguous. CDR3 DNA: TGTGCCAGCAGCTTAATTGAGGAAGAGACCCAGTACTTC. It codes for CASSLIEEETQYF.